This T cell receptor (beta chain) appears in the sequencing data of a study of neoadjuvant anti-PD-1 for oral cavity cancer. Study-level results: Higher pretreatment Treg/Th17 ratios tracked higher pretreatment blood clonality.

This clone was recorded once. Its cognate antigen is unknown. These newly diagnosed stage II-IVA oral cavity squamous cell carcinoma patients had no prior systemic or radiation treatment. The patients had HPV-negative, locally advanced oral cavity squamous cell carcinoma. TCRdb keeps only in-frame clones here, not all; method: immunoSEQ multiplex PCR. Here the sample spans more than 10,000 clones, more than 55% being singletons. V shed 7 bases, J shed 0 bases, and the junction held 6 bases outside the gene matches. This CDR3 contains 15 residues. Germline CDR1 SEHNR, CDR2 FQNEAQ (reference sequence). The receptor was derived from a person aged 35-79 years with oral cavity squamous cell carcinoma. The chain carries TRBV7-9 and TRBJ2-1; 7 nucleotides line up with TRBD2. The sample consisted of tumor tissue, taken before nivolumab (anti-PD-1) treatment. For the CDR3, the DNA is TGTGCCAGCACTATCGGGGGGAGCTCCTACAATGAGCAGTTCTTC. It specifies CASTIGGSSYNEQFF.